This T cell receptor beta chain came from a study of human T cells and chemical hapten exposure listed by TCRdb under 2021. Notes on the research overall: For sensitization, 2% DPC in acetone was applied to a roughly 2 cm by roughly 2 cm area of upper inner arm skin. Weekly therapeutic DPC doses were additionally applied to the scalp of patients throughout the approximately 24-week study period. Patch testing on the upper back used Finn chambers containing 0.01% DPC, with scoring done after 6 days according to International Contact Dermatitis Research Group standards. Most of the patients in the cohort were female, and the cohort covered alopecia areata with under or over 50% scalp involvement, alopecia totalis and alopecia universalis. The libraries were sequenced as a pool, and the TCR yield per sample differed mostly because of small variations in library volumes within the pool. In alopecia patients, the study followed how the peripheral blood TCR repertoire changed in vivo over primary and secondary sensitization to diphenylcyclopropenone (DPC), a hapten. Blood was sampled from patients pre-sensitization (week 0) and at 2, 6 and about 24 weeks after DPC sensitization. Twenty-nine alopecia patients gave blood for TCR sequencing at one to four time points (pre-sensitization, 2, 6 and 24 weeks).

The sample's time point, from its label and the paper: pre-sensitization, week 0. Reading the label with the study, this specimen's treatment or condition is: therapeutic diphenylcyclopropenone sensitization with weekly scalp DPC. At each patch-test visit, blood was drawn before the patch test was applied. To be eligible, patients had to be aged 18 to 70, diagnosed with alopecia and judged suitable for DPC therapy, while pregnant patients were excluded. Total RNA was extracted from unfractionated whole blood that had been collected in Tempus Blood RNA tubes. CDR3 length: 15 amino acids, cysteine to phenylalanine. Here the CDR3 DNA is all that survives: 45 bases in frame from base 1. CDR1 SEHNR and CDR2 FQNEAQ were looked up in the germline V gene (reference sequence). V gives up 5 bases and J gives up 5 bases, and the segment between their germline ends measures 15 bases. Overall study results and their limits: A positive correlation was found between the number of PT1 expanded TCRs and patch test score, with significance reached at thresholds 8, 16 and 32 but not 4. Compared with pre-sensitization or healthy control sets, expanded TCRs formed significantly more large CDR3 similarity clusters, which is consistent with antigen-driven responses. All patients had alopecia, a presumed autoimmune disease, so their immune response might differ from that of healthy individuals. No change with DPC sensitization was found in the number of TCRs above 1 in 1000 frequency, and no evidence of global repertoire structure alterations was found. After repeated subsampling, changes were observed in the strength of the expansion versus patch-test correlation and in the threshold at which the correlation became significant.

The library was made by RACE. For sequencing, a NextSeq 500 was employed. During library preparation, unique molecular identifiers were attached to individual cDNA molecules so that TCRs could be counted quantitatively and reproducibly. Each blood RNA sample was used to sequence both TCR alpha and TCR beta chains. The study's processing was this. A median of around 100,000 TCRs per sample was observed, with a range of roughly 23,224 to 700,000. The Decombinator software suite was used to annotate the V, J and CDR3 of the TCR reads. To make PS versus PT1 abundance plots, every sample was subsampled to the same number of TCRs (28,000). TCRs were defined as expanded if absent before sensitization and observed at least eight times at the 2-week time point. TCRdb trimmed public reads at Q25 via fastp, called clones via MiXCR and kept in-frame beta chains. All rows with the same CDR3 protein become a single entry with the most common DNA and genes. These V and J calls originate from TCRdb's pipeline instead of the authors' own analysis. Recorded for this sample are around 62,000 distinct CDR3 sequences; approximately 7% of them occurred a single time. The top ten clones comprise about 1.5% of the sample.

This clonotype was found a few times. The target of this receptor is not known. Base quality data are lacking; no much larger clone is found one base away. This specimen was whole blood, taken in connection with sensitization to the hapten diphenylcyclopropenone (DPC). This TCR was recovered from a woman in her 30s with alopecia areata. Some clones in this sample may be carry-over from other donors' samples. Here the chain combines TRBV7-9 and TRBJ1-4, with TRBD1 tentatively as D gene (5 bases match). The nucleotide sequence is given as TGTGCCAGCAGCGGACACGTGGACGGGAATGAAAAACTGTTTTTT. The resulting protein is CASSGHVDGNEKLFF.